Shown below are 2 T cell receptor beta chains from a single sample sequenced in a study of T cells in localized non-small cell lung cancer. Data came from immunoSEQ multiplex PCR; TCRdb stores just in-frame clones and leaves some out. This table holds tens of thousands of clones, around 83% found once. Specimen: PBMCs, collected before any cancer treatment. All receptors come from a man aged 40 to 75 with stage II lung adenocarcinoma.

This rearrangement joins TRBV4-2 to TRBJ2-5; no clear D. Germline V gene data show CDR1 as LGHNA and CDR2 as YNFKEQ. Between the trimmed V and J ends, which lost 0 bases and 2 bases, there was a span of 10 bases. The CDR3 consists of 15 residues. CDR3 DNA sequence: TGTGCCAGCAGCCAAGATGTGGCGATGCAAGAGACCCAGTACTTC. This codes for CASSQDVAMQETQYF.

The count of this clone is one. This chain uses TRBV11-2 with TRBJ1-5; D not resolved. CDR3 size: 14 residues. V was trimmed by 0 bases and J by 2 bases, leaving 5 bases between them. In germline, CDR1 is SGHAT, CDR2 FQNNGV. CDR3 sequence (DNA): TGTGCCAGCAGCTTAGATCGGGGCAATCAGCCCCAGCATTTT. Translating it yields CASSLDRGNQPQHF.